This is a list of T cell receptor beta chains from one sample in a study of spatial heterogeneity in lung cancer. Using its own MiXCR run on the 5' RACE reads, TCRdb lists one record per CDR3 protein. The sample lists under 25,000 distinct CDR3 sequences; more than 8% were seen once. Sequencing used PBMCs, obtained at follow-up. The source is a female donor with early-stage non-small cell lung cancer. Each CDR3 is given with its conserved first and last residue. Each record gives: V gene, clone size, J gene, D gene, CDR3 protein, CDR3 DNA. A D gene is named only where the DNA matches it firmly. The size entry is marked missing in some rows and otherwise reads once, few, many or a size class.

v_gene: TRBV7-9
abundance: once
j_gene: TRBJ2-2
d_gene: NA
CDR3aa: CASSPHSGRLIAGELFF
CDR3nt: TGTGCCAGCAGCCCCCACTCCGGGAGACTAATTGCCGGGGAGCTGTTTTTT

v_gene: TRBV12-3/TRBV12-4
abundance: many
j_gene: TRBJ1-2
d_gene: NA
CDR3aa: CASSLRGSGNGYTF
CDR3nt: TGTGCCAGCAGTTTACGGGGCTCGGGGAATGGCTACACCTTC

v_gene: TRBV6-5
abundance: many
j_gene: TRBJ2-7
d_gene: TRBD1
CDR3aa: CASSGDRGSSYEQYF
CDR3nt: TGTGCCAGCAGTGGGGACAGGGGGAGCTCCTACGAGCAGTACTTC

v_gene: TRBV27
abundance: many
j_gene: TRBJ2-3
d_gene: NA
CDR3aa: CASSPRDRSTDTQYF
CDR3nt: TGTGCCAGCAGTCCCAGGGATAGAAGCACAGATACGCAGTATTTT

v_gene: TRBV19
abundance: many
j_gene: TRBJ2-5
d_gene: TRBD2
CDR3aa: CASSSFGGARETQYF
CDR3nt: TGTGCCAGTAGTTCCTTCGGGGGGGCGAGAGAGACCCAGTACTTC

v_gene: TRBV12-3/TRBV12-4
abundance: NA
j_gene: TRBJ2-1
d_gene: TRBD2
CDR3aa: CASRGFIAGGYNEQFF
CDR3nt: TGTGCCAGCAGAGGATTTATAGCGGGGGGATACAATGAGCAGTTCTTC

v_gene: TRBV10-3
abundance: many
j_gene: TRBJ2-3
d_gene: TRBD2
CDR3aa: CAITLWGGSTDTQYF
CDR3nt: TGTGCCATCACCCTGTGGGGGGGGAGCACAGATACGCAGTATTTT

v_gene: TRBV7-6
abundance: many
j_gene: TRBJ2-7
d_gene: NA
CDR3aa: CASSLDGVSPLEQYF
CDR3nt: TGTGCCAGCAGCTTAGATGGGGTGTCCCCACTCGAGCAGTACTTC

v_gene: TRBV5-1
abundance: NA
j_gene: TRBJ2-3
d_gene: NA
CDR3aa: CASSLLATQGDTQYF
CDR3nt: TGCGCCAGCAGCTTACTAGCTACACAAGGGGATACGCAGTATTTT

v_gene: TRBV30
abundance: NA
j_gene: TRBJ2-1
d_gene: NA
CDR3aa: CAWSAGSDYIGFF
CDR3nt: TGTGCCTGGAGCGCGGGGTCTGACTACATCGGGTTCTTC

v_gene: TRBV30
abundance: many
j_gene: TRBJ2-5
d_gene: TRBD2
CDR3aa: CAWSNLAGGQETQYF
CDR3nt: TGTGCCTGGAGCAACCTAGCGGGGGGGCAAGAGACCCAGTACTTC

v_gene: TRBV14
abundance: many
j_gene: TRBJ2-2
d_gene: TRBD1
CDR3aa: CASSQGTGYTGELFF
CDR3nt: TGTGCCAGCAGCCAAGGGACAGGGTACACCGGGGAGCTGTTTTTT

v_gene: TRBV12-3/TRBV12-4
abundance: many
j_gene: TRBJ1-2
d_gene: TRBD1
CDR3aa: CATREGQNYGYTF
CDR3nt: TGTGCCACCAGGGAGGGACAGAACTATGGCTACACCTTC

v_gene: TRBV28
abundance: many
j_gene: TRBJ2-1
d_gene: TRBD1
CDR3aa: CASSSPPGQGARNEQFF
CDR3nt: TGTGCCAGCAGTTCCCCTCCGGGACAGGGGGCGAGGAATGAGCAGTTCTTC

v_gene: TRBV5-1
abundance: few
j_gene: TRBJ2-6
d_gene: NA
CDR3aa: CASSLLGTSGANVLTF
CDR3nt: TGCGCCAGCAGCCTGCTGGGAACCTCTGGGGCCAACGTCCTGACTTTC

v_gene: TRBV18
abundance: many
j_gene: TRBJ1-4
d_gene: TRBD1
CDR3aa: CASSPDRGEKLFF
CDR3nt: TGTGCCAGCTCACCGGACAGGGGTGAAAAACTGTTTTTT

v_gene: TRBV7-6
abundance: many
j_gene: TRBJ2-1
d_gene: TRBD2
CDR3aa: CASSPPAGESNEQFF
CDR3nt: TGTGCCAGCAGCCCCCCAGCGGGAGAGAGCAATGAGCAGTTCTTC

v_gene: TRBV5-6
abundance: many
j_gene: TRBJ2-7
d_gene: NA
CDR3aa: CASSLGQGRYEQYF
CDR3nt: TGTGCCAGCAGCTTGGGCCAGGGTAGGTACGAGCAGTACTTC

v_gene: TRBV30
abundance: many
j_gene: TRBJ1-5
d_gene: NA
CDR3aa: CAWSVGFNSNQPQHF
CDR3nt: TGTGCCTGGAGTGTTGGTTTTAATAGCAATCAGCCCCAGCATTTT

v_gene: TRBV18
abundance: many
j_gene: TRBJ2-4
d_gene: NA
CDR3aa: CASSPSQGLEAQYF
CDR3nt: TGTGCCAGCTCACCGAGCCAGGGCCTTGAGGCTCAGTACTTC

v_gene: TRBV4-3
abundance: NA
j_gene: TRBJ1-2
d_gene: NA
CDR3aa: CASSQEVRYGYTF
CDR3nt: TGCGCCAGCAGCCAAGAAGTCCGATATGGCTACACCTTC

v_gene: TRBV4-3
abundance: many
j_gene: TRBJ1-3
d_gene: TRBD1
CDR3aa: CASSTDRGNTIYF
CDR3nt: TGCGCCAGCAGCACGGACAGGGGCAACACCATATATTTT

v_gene: TRBV20-1
abundance: many
j_gene: TRBJ1-5
d_gene: TRBD1
CDR3aa: CSARDQQGSNQPQHF
CDR3nt: TGCAGTGCTAGAGATCAACAGGGGAGCAATCAGCCCCAGCATTTT

v_gene: TRBV18
abundance: many
j_gene: TRBJ2-5
d_gene: NA
CDR3aa: CASSPPATRETQYF
CDR3nt: TGTGCCAGCTCACCACCGGCCACAAGGGAGACCCAGTACTTC

v_gene: TRBV7-2
abundance: NA
j_gene: TRBJ2-7
d_gene: TRBD2
CDR3aa: CASSREGPGSYEQYF
CDR3nt: TGTGCCAGCAGCCGGGAGGGCCCTGGATCCTACGAGCAGTACTTC

v_gene: TRBV5-5
abundance: many
j_gene: TRBJ2-2
d_gene: NA
CDR3aa: CASTVAGHMNTGELFF
CDR3nt: TGTGCCAGCACCGTGGCGGGACACATGAACACCGGGGAGCTGTTTTTT

v_gene: TRBV14
abundance: many
j_gene: TRBJ1-6
d_gene: NA
CDR3aa: CASSPLESSYNSPLHF
CDR3nt: TGTGCCAGCAGCCCGCTGGAGAGCTCCTATAATTCACCCCTCCACTTT

v_gene: TRBV7-8
abundance: NA
j_gene: TRBJ2-5
d_gene: NA
CDR3aa: CASSLVFGGLGVGQETQYF
CDR3nt: TGTGCCAGCAGCTTAGTTTTCGGGGGTTTGGGCGTGGGCCAAGAGACCCAGTACTTC

v_gene: TRBV6-2/TRBV6-3
abundance: many
j_gene: TRBJ2-7
d_gene: TRBD2
CDR3aa: CASSPMRTSPYEQYF
CDR3nt: TGTGCCAGCAGCCCCATGCGGACTAGCCCCTACGAGCAGTACTTC

v_gene: TRBV10-3
abundance: NA
j_gene: TRBJ2-3
d_gene: NA
CDR3aa: CATLRRGGSTDTQYF
CDR3nt: TGTGCCACCCTCCGGCGTGGGGGAAGCACAGATACGCAGTATTTT